These 9 T cell receptor beta chains were sequenced from one sample in a study of regulatory T cells in long-lasting Graves disease. Documented time point: newly diagnosed GD, antithyroid drugs for less than 3 months. PBMC RNA was the source of the TCR library. Sequencing libraries for TCR beta were prepared with iRepertoire HTBI primers and Arm-PCR of CDR3 regions. One entry per CDR3 protein, called by TCRdb with MiXCR from the multiplex PCR reads. The table shows 450,000 to 600,000 distinct CDR3 sequences, with around an eighth occurring only once. The sample was also linked to a second study, of T cells in Graves' hyperthyroidism and ophthalmopathy.

Specimen: peripheral blood mononuclear cells (PBMCs), collected at new diagnosis, from a patient treated with antithyroid drugs. The receptor source for this set is a man aged 25 to 40 with Graves disease.

J is TRBJ1-6 and V is TRBV29-1; D is possibly TRBD1 (5 bases). CDR1 SQVTM and CDR2 ANQGSEA come from the germline V gene. The CDR3 loop spans 16 amino acids. V lost 6 bases to trimming and J lost 7 bases, with 22 bases between them. The CDR3 nucleotides read TGCAGCGTCCGGGACGGCCTGAAGTGGGAGAATTCACCCCTCCACTTT. Residues: CSVRDGLKWENSPLHF. The variable domain in full, with the rest retrieved from reference TRBV29-1 and TRBJ1-6, is SAVISQKPSRDICQRGTSLTIQCQVDSQVTMMFWYRQQPGQSLTLIATANQGSEATYESGFVIDKFPISRPNLTFSTLTVSNMSPEDSSIYLCSVRDGLKWENSPLHFGNGTRLTVT.

V is TRBV3-1 and J is TRBJ2-1, with 9 bases matching TRBD2. The germline gives CDR1 LGHDT, CDR2 YNNKEL (reference sequence). The CDR3 loop spans 15 amino acids. Germline trimming cut 2 bases from V and 7 bases from J; bases unmatched to any gene: 6. CDR3 DNA sequence: TGTGCCAGCAGCCAAATAGCGGGAGCTGTGAATGAGCAGTTCTTC. The encoded protein is CASSQIAGAVNEQFF.

V and J are TRBV28 and TRBJ2-5; the D call may be TRBD1 or TRBD2 (5 bases each). The V end was cut by 3 bases, the J end by 5 bases, with 16 bases between. CDR1 and CDR2 from the germline V gene are MDHEN and SYDVKM. The CDR3 has 15 residues. CDR3 sequence: CASSFEEGPLETQYF. CDR3 bases: TGTGCCAGCAGTTTCGAAGAGGGGCCGCTGGAGACCCAGTACTTC. The whole variable domain, remainder taken from reference TRBV28 and TRBJ2-5, is DVKVTQSSRYLVKRTGEKVFLECVQDMDHENMFWYRQDPGLGLRLIYFSYDVKMKEKGDIPEGYSVSREKKERFSLILESASTNQTSMYLCASSFEEGPLETQYFGPGTRLLVL.

The chain combines TRBV24-1 with TRBJ2-6; D remains unclear. The CDR3 contains 16 residues. Trimming took 11 bases from V and 5 from J, leaving 21 bases between them. Germline-derived CDR1 and CDR2 are KGHDR and SFDVKD. As DNA, the CDR3 is TGTGCCATCCCTGAATTACACCACCCCTGGGCCAACGTCCTGACTTTC. Protein: CAIPELHHPWANVLTF.

The sample holds many counts of this clonotype. The CDR3 here is CASSLDASGSSGEQYF. Written as DNA, the CDR3 is TGTGCCAGCAGCTTAGACGCTAGCGGGAGTTCTGGAGAGCAGTACTTC. V is TRBV7-2 and J is TRBJ2-7, with 10 bases lining up with TRBD2. The CDR3 sequence is 16 residues long. CDR1 and CDR2 from the germline V gene are SGHTA and FQGNSA. V shed 1 base and J 7 bases; nucleotides not matched to a gene: 10.

The chain uses TRBV4-2 and TRBJ2-1; 7 positions agree with TRBD1. The CDR3 length is 14 residues. CDR1 is LGHNA, CDR2 YNFKEQ, per germline. Trimming cost V 7 bases and J 1 base; bases outside gene matches: 4. The CDR3 bases are TGTGCCAGCACTGGGACAGAGTCCTACAATGAGCAGTTCTTC. This codes for CASTGTESYNEQFF.

The table lists this clonotype with many counts. J is TRBJ2-1 and V is TRBV12-3 or TRBV12-4; D not certain. Deletions cut 5 bases from V and 7 bases from J, with 12 bases between. The CDR3 runs to 13 residues. CDR3 in DNA: TGTGCCAGCAGTAGGAGCTTGCGTAATGAGCAGTTCTTC. This codes for CASSRSLRNEQFF.

This clonotype was detected many times. The rearrangement uses TRBV20-1 and TRBJ2-1; 8 nucleotides match TRBD2. V dropped 6 bases and J dropped 6; count of bases not matched to a gene: 1. The CDR3 is 11 residues long. Germline V CDR1 and CDR2: DFQATT, SNEGSKA (reference sequence). CDR3 bases: TGCAGTGCCGGGACTAGCAATGAGCAGTTCTTC. Translation gives CSAGTSNEQFF.

A few counts support this clonotype. The CDR3 DNA reads as TGTGCCAGCAGCTTGGTAGAAACAGGGGATGGCTACACCTTC. Residues: CASSLVETGDGYTF. The chain links TRBV7-8 to TRBJ1-2; TRBD1 aligns across 7 bases. V shed 3 bases and J 6 bases; nucleotides not matched to a gene: 7. The germline gives CDR1 SGHVS, CDR2 FQNEAQ. This CDR3 contains 14 residues.